A single sample is the source of the 31 T cell receptor beta chains below, sequenced in a study of T cells in women clearing cervical HPV infection. Clones were read by immunoSEQ multiplex PCR, and TCRdb kept only the in-frame ones, dropping some. The sample has about 26,000 clones. The specimen sequenced was blood buffy coat. Receptors originate from a woman between 18 and 69 years old with a cervical HPV16 infection that either progressed to CIN3+ or cleared (not recorded which).

On this clone itself: The read ends 3 residues early relative to the CDR3; the germline J gene fills the gap. V usage is TRBV6-2 or TRBV6-3 and J usage is TRBJ2-5; TRBD2 matches 7 bases. The CDR3 covers 15 residues. The junction had 6 bases not matched to a gene; V was cut back by 0 bases and J by 5 bases. Germline CDR1 is MNHEY and CDR2 is SVGEGT. CDR3 bases read: TGTGCCAGCAGTTACTCGGGACTAACCCGTGAGACC. It encodes CASSYSGLTRET. In full, the CDR3 is CASSYSGLTRETQYF.

Concerning this clone: The read terminates 3 residues before the CDR3 end, so the remaining end is supplied by the germline J gene. The chain combines TRBV19 with TRBJ2-1, with 9 bases fitting TRBD2. From germline, CDR1 is LNHDA and CDR2 SQIVND (reference sequence). CDR3 size: 16 residues. With V trimmed by 6 bases and J by 8 bases, 14 bases remained unmatched. Partial CDR3 DNA: TGTGCCAGTAGGGCTCTCGGACTAGCGCCGGCGGATGAG. Translating gives CASRALGLAPADE. The whole CDR3 sequence is CASRALGLAPADEQFF.

In regard to this clone: The read finishes 3 residues shy of the CDR3 end, and the germline J gene is used to complete it. The rearrangement joins TRBV20-1 to TRBJ2-7, with 7 bases fitting TRBD1. J gave up 0 bases and V 4 bases, and 6 bases lay outside the gene matches. The CDR3 loop spans 14 amino acids. CDR1 and CDR2 from the germline V gene are DFQATT and SNEGSKA (reference sequence). The CDR3 protein is CSAKGTVPSYEQYF. The sequenced CDR3 bases are TGCAGTGCTAAGGGGACAGTTCCCTCCTACGAG.

Comment on this clone: Coverage ceases 3 residues before the CDR3 finishes, and the germline J gene fills in the end. V and J are TRBV2 and TRBJ2-2, with 9 bases identical to TRBD1. This CDR3 has 15 amino acids. The V gene's germline CDR1 is SNHLY and CDR2 FYNNEI. Incomplete CDR3 DNA: TGTGCCAGCAGTGGGACAGGGGCAACTAATGAAAAG. Translation gives CASSGTGATNEK. The whole CDR3 sequence is CASSGTGATNEKLFF.

Details on this clone: The CDR3 end lies 3 residues beyond the end of the read and is filled in from the germline J gene. This rearrangement joins TRBV5-1 to TRBJ1-4, with 8 bases that match TRBD1. Looked up from germline, CDR1 is SGHRS and CDR2 is YFSETQ. V lost 0 bases to trimming and J lost 5 bases; unmatched junction nucleotides: 0. This CDR3 contains 14 residues. The CDR3 sequence: CASSLGQGNEKLFF. CDR3 DNA (partial): TGCGCCAGCAGCTTGGGACAGGGGAATGAAAAA.

As concerns this clone: Read sequence stops 3 residues before the CDR3 end, and the germline J gene provides the missing end. The chain carries TRBV20-1 and TRBJ2-4; D possibly corresponds to TRBD2 (6 bases). Trimming cost V 2 bases and J 0 bases, with 11 bases left between them. The CDR3 runs 15 residues. Per the germline V gene, CDR1 is DFQATT and CDR2 is SNEGSKA (reference sequence). The CDR3 sequence is CSARRSGLAKNIQYF. The CDR3 DNA, read in part, is TGCAGTGCTAGACGTAGCGGACTAGCCAAAAACATT.

Of note for this clone: The missing CDR3 end, 3 residues past where the read stops, is filled in from the germline J gene. This chain connects TRBV4-2 to TRBJ2-3; D is unclear. Germline assignment: CDR1 LGHNA and CDR2 YNFKEQ. The CDR3 spans 14 residues. Trimming removed 3 bases from V and 1 base from J, with 8 bases in between. CDR3 bases read: TGTGCCAGCAGCCAGCCTACTCGCACAGATACG. Its protein product is CASSQPTRTDT. The whole CDR3 protein reads CASSQPTRTDTQYF.

Comments on this clone: The CDR3 end lies 3 residues beyond the end of the read and is filled in from the germline J gene. The rearrangement links TRBV12-3 or TRBV12-4 to TRBJ2-3; possible D gene TRBD1, 5 bases. This CDR3 is 16 amino acids long. V lost 3 bases, J lost 0 bases, and 13 bases lay in between. The chain's CDR3 is CASSFRQGPSTDTQYF. The sequenced part of the CDR3 DNA is TGTGCCAGCAGTTTCCGTCAGGGCCCTAGCACAGATACG.

Remarks on this clone: The read falls 3 residues short of the CDR3 end, and the missing part is taken from the germline J gene. This sequence joins TRBV10-3 and TRBJ2-7; tentative D call: TRBD2 (5 bases). V lost 8 bases to trimming and J lost 0 bases, with 29 bases between them. There are 19 residues in the CDR3. CDR1 ENHRY and CDR2 SYGVKD come from the germline V gene. The CDR3 DNA, read in part, is TGTGCCATCGGCCGGCAGCAAGAATCTCTACCCACTAGCTCCTACGAG. This encodes CAIGRQQESLPTSSYE. The whole CDR3 protein is CAIGRQQESLPTSSYEQYF.

For this clone: The CDR3 extends 3 residues past the end of the read, so its final part is completed from the germline J gene. The chain combines TRBV7-3 with TRBJ2-3, with a possible D match to TRBD2 (6 bases). Trimming removed 5 bases from V and 4 bases from J, with 13 bases in between. There are 14 residues in the CDR3. Germline CDR1 reads SGHTA; CDR2 reads FQGTGA. The CDR3 DNA, read in part, is TGTGCCAGCAGCCCTGGACTAAGGGCAGATACG. It is translated as CASSPGLRADT. Given in full, the CDR3 is CASSPGLRADTQYF.

For this clone: With the read ending 3 residues before the CDR3 end, the germline J gene is used to fill in that end. The genes are TRBV6-1 and TRBJ1-2, with D unclear. This CDR3 has 14 amino acids. Germline V gene data show CDR1 as MNHNS and CDR2 as SASEGT. Incomplete CDR3 DNA: TGTGCCAGCAGTGATCGAGGGAGCGGGTTCAAC. Its protein product is CASSDRGSGFN. The full CDR3 sequence reads CASSDRGSGFNYTF.

About this clone: The read stops 3 residues short of the end of the CDR3; the missing end is completed from the germline J gene. The chain uses TRBV6-2 or TRBV6-3 and TRBJ2-5; 8 bases are a match to TRBD1. Germline CDR1 reads MNHEY; CDR2 reads SVGEGT. The CDR3 is 12 residues long. V lost 6 bases, J lost 5 bases, and 2 bases stayed unmatched. The CDR3 reads CASSYRGETQYF. Incomplete CDR3 DNA: TGTGCCAGCAGCTACAGGGGGGAGACC.

About this clone: The read halts 3 residues ahead of the CDR3 end, with the missing end drawn from the germline J gene. The chain is built from TRBV6-2 or TRBV6-3 and TRBJ2-3; the D gene is possibly TRBD2 (5 bases). The CDR3 spans 14 residues. Per germline, CDR1 MNHEY and CDR2 SVGEGT. This CDR3 reads CASRGLGSNQPQYF. CDR3 bases read: TGTGCCAGCAGAGGACTTGGGAGCAATCAGCCG.

Concerning this clone itself: The CDR3 is cut off 3 residues early in the read; its end comes from the germline J gene. J is TRBJ1-2 and V is TRBV7-9; D may be TRBD1 (6 bases). Germline V gives CDR1 SEHNR, CDR2 FQNEAQ (reference sequence). CDR3 length equals 11 residues. The CDR3 is CASSVWDSYTF. The DNA read from the CDR3 is TGTGCCAGCAGCGTTTGGGACAGC.

A note on this clone: The read falls 3 residues short of the CDR3 end, and the missing part is taken from the germline J gene. The J gene is TRBJ2-7, the V gene TRBV29-1; a possible D gene is TRBD1 (6 bases). This CDR3 region has 12 residues. The V end was cut by 6 bases, the J end by 0 bases, with 9 bases between. The germline V gene encodes CDR1 SQVTM and CDR2 ANQGSEA. This CDR3 reads CSVRDTSYEQYF. Partial CDR3 DNA: TGCAGCGTCCGGGACACCTCCTACGAG.

On this clone: The CDR3 is cut off 3 residues early in the read; its end comes from the germline J gene. The chain carries TRBV7-9 and TRBJ2-7; 11 nucleotides align to TRBD2. Germline V gene lookup returns CDR1 SEHNR and CDR2 FQNEAQ (reference sequence). This CDR3 has 14 residues. The V gene end was trimmed by 4 bases and the J gene end by 6 bases; junction bases not matched to a gene: 5. CDR3 DNA (partial): TGTGCCAGCAGCTGGGCACTAGCGGGAGTCGAG. Protein: CASSWALAGVE. The whole CDR3 is CASSWALAGVEQYF.

This chain's CDR3 is CAWSVQQGYGYTF. Partial CDR3 DNA: TGTGCCTGGAGTGTACAACAGGGCTATGGC. The chain links TRBV30 to TRBJ1-2, with D possibly matching TRBD1 (6 bases). Read coverage stops 3 residues before the CDR3 terminus; the germline J gene supplies the remainder. The CDR3 runs 13 residues. The V end was cut by 0 bases, the J end by 4 bases, with 9 bases between. The germline V gene has CDR1 GTSNPN and CDR2 SVGIG (reference sequence). Together with reference TRBV30 and TRBJ1-2, the CDR3 gives the full variable domain: SQTIHQWPATLVQPVGSPLSLECTVEGTSNPNLYWYRQAAGRGLQLLFYSVGIGQISSEVPQNLSASRPQDRQFILSSKKLLLSDSGFYLCAWSVQQGYGYTFGSGTRLTVV.

The CDR3: CATSVGMGSKNTEAFF. The CDR3 DNA, read in part, is TGTGCCACCTCAGTCGGTATGGGCTCCAAGAACACTGAA. The chain joins TRBV19 to TRBJ1-1, with D unresolved. Read coverage stops 3 residues before the CDR3 terminus; the germline J gene supplies the remainder. Between the trimmed V and J ends, which lost 10 bases and 1 base, there was a span of 22 bases. Germline V gene lookup returns CDR1 LNHDA and CDR2 SQIVND (reference sequence). This CDR3 has 16 amino acids.

In regard to this clone: Read sequence stops 3 residues before the CDR3 end, and the germline J gene provides the missing end. V usage is TRBV6-2 or TRBV6-3 and J usage is TRBJ1-4; possibly TRBD1 for D (5 bases). CDR1 MNHEY and CDR2 SVGEGT come from the germline V gene. The CDR3 runs to 15 residues. The CDR3 reads CASSYGTLGANVLFF. CDR3 DNA, as far as it was read: TGTGCCAGCAGTTACGGGACTCTTGGGGCCAACGTA.

CDR3 bases read: TGTGCCACCCAACAGGGAGGGATCTACAATGAG. It codes for CATQQGGIYNE. The CDR3 in full is CATQQGGIYNEQFF. This chain connects TRBV19 to TRBJ2-1, with D tentatively TRBD2 (7 bases). Read data end 3 residues before the CDR3 end; the end is taken from the germline J gene. V dropped 10 bases and J dropped 3 bases, with 16 bases sitting between them. The CDR3 runs to 14 residues. The germline V gene has CDR1 LNHDA and CDR2 SQIVND (reference sequence).

For this clone: The read ends 3 residues early relative to the CDR3; the germline J gene fills the gap. The genes are TRBV20-1 and TRBJ2-3, with 9 bases lining up with TRBD1. The CDR3 contains 15 residues. J was trimmed by 3 bases and V by 5 bases; bases with no gene match: 9. Germline V gene lookup returns CDR1 DFQATT and CDR2 SNEGSKA (reference sequence). CDR3 DNA (partial): TGCAGTGCTCTTTTATGGGGACAGGGAACAGATACG. Encoded protein: CSALLWGQGTDT. The complete CDR3 protein is CSALLWGQGTDTQYF.

For this clone: The sequence runs out 3 residues before the end of the CDR3; the remainder is reconstructed from the germline J gene. This chain joins TRBV7-9 and TRBJ1-5, with no clear D. Germline V CDR1 and CDR2: SEHNR, FQNEAQ (reference sequence). This CDR3 has 13 residues. With 0 bases removed from V and 5 bases from J, the gap between germline ends came to 5 bases. The CDR3 bases that were read are TGTGCCAGCAGCTTAGCCGGGTATCAGCCC. Translating gives CASSLAGYQP. The whole CDR3 protein reads CASSLAGYQPQHF.

The CDR3 DNA, read in part, is TGTGCCAGCAGCTTCACAGGGGATTACGTACAGACG. Translation gives CASSFTGDYVQT. The entire CDR3 protein is CASSFTGDYVQTQYF. This chain connects TRBV7-2 to TRBJ2-3; 7 bases agree with TRBD1. From the germline J gene comes the end of the CDR3, since the read stops 3 residues before it. This CDR3 spans 15 amino acids. Germline V gives CDR1 SGHTA, CDR2 FQGNSA.

Regarding this clone: Coverage ceases 3 residues before the CDR3 finishes, and the germline J gene fills in the end. The chain uses TRBV19 and TRBJ2-7, with 11 nucleotides matching TRBD2. After removal of 6 bases from V and 2 bases from J, the junction contained 6 bases not matched to a gene. This CDR3 is built from 15 residues. Germline CDR1 LNHDA, CDR2 SQIVND (reference sequence). The CDR3 loop reads CASSPGLADAYEQYF. The CDR3 DNA, read in part, is TGTGCCAGTAGCCCGGGACTAGCGGACGCCTACGAG. The complete variable domain, with remaining parts taken from reference TRBV19 and TRBJ2-7, reads DGGITQSPKYLFRKEGQNVTLSCEQNLNHDAMYWYRQDPGQGLRLIYYSQIVNDFQKGDIAEGYSVSREKKESFPLTVTSAQKNPTAFYLCASSPGLADAYEQYFGPGTRLTVT.

As regards this clone: Sequencing ends 3 residues short of the CDR3 end; the germline J gene provides the rest. The chain uses TRBV29-1 and TRBJ2-3, with 8 bases lining up with TRBD2. CDR1 SQVTM and CDR2 ANQGSEA come from the germline V gene. With 4 bases clipped from V and 6 bases from J, the junction kept 12 bases outside the gene matches. This CDR3 has 15 amino acids. Partial CDR3 DNA: TGCAGCGTTGCGGTCGAACGGGGGGGCCCCGATACG. Amino acid sequence: CSVAVERGGPDT. The full-length CDR3 reads as CSVAVERGGPDTQYF.

CDR3 bases read: TGTGCCAGCAGCCATCCGTCGTGGGGTGGACTCTTCTCCGGGGCCAACGTC. Translating it yields CASSHPSWGGLFSGANV. The CDR3 in full is CASSHPSWGGLFSGANVLTF. The V and J genes are TRBV4-2 and TRBJ2-6; possibly TRBD2 for D (5 bases). The read ends 3 residues early relative to the CDR3; the germline J gene fills the gap. The CDR3 totals 20 residues. Looked up from germline, CDR1 is LGHNA and CDR2 is YNFKEQ. Trimming took off 3 bases at V and 4 bases at J, with 25 bases between the two ends.

CDR3 bases read: TGTGCCAGCGGAGCCGGGACAGCCTTGAAGACC. It codes for CASGAGTALKT. The entire CDR3 protein reads CASGAGTALKTQYF. The chain uses TRBV6-2 or TRBV6-3 and TRBJ2-5; the match to TRBD1 covers 7 bases. The sequence runs out 3 residues before the end of the CDR3; the remainder is reconstructed from the germline J gene. Looked up from germline, CDR1 is MNHEY and CDR2 is SVGEGT. The CDR3 is made up of 14 amino acids. V lost 8 bases and J lost 6; bases outside the gene matches: 12.

With regard to this clone: The read is 3 residues too short to cover the CDR3 end, so that end is filled in from the germline J gene. V and J are TRBV30 and TRBJ2-1; 8 nucleotides match TRBD2. Unmatched junction bases numbered 3, after V lost 5 bases and J lost 3 bases. Germline V lookup: CDR1 GTSNPN, CDR2 SVGIG (reference sequence). The CDR3 is made up of 13 amino acids. The part of the CDR3 DNA that was read is TGTGCCTGGGGAAGCGGGGGCTACAATGAG. It is translated as CAWGSGGYNE. The entire CDR3 reads CAWGSGGYNEQFF.

Remarks on this clone: The CDR3 goes on 3 residues after the read ends, and that part is filled in from the germline J gene. V and J are TRBV12-3 or TRBV12-4 and TRBJ2-3, with D maybe TRBD2 (5 bases). CDR3 size: 14 residues. V shed 6 bases and J shed 0 bases, with 10 bases lying between them. The DNA read from the CDR3 is TGTGCCAGCAGAAAAAGAGGGAGCACAGATACG. Translation: CASRKRGSTDT. From start to end, the CDR3 is CASRKRGSTDTQYF.

In regard to this clone: The read comes to an end 3 residues before the CDR3 does, leaving the germline J gene to fill in the end. The chain is built from TRBV7-8 and TRBJ2-7, with D maybe TRBD1 (5 bases). Trimming shortened V by 5 bases and J by 1 base, and 12 bases separated the two germline ends. The CDR3 consists of 14 residues. Looked up from germline, CDR1 is SGHVS and CDR2 is FQNEAQ. This chain's CDR3 is CASSPRRDSYEQYF. CDR3 bases read: TGTGCCAGCAGCCCCCGCAGGGATTCCTACGAG.

For this clone: The CDR3 end lies 3 residues beyond the end of the read and is filled in from the germline J gene. V usage is TRBV7-3 and J usage is TRBJ1-5, with D hard to call. The germline V gene encodes CDR1 SGHTA and CDR2 FQGTGA. CDR3 length equals 14 residues. Trimming removed 2 bases at V and 7 bases at J, with 12 bases between. The part of the CDR3 DNA that was read is TGTGCCAGCAGCTTAGGTTCCCCAGGACAGCCC. It encodes CASSLGSPGQP. The full CDR3 protein is CASSLGSPGQPQHF.